Sequencing of this T cell receptor (beta chain) was carried out in a study of T-cell reconstitution after alpha-beta-depleted transplantation in children. Study observations and caveats: Recipient T cells and thymic progenitors that survived gave rise to the high TCRbeta diversity observed at day 60 in some patients. A year had passed since transplant, and T-cell counts and diversity by then came mostly from newly produced T cells. Reportedly, only several hundred clones from non-depleted graft cells drove alpha-beta T-cell counts at about two months.

Unique molecular identifiers tagged the TCRbeta library. Using its own MiXCR run on the PCR reads, TCRdb lists one record per CDR3 protein. Of 150,000 to 200,000 distinct CDR3 sequences listed, roughly 6.3% are singletons. This clonotype has a count of ten or more. What it binds is unknown. V lost 2 bases to trimming and J lost 6 bases, with 21 bases between them. Germline CDR1 SGHDN, CDR2 FVKESK. The CDR3 has 17 residues. This receptor was obtained from a girl under two years old with combined immunodeficiency, due to receive a stem cell transplant. Here the sequenced sample was PBMCs, taken before TCRalphabeta/CD19-depleted stem cell transplant. The chain is built from TRBV14 and TRBJ2-3; D remains ambiguous. CDR3 nucleotides: TGTGCCAGCAGCCAATTCGAGGTCGCCCGGATAAAGGATACGCAGTATTTT. Protein sequence: CASSQFEVARIKDTQYF.